Here is one T cell receptor (beta chain) with its context. The sample has other DNA sequences that encode this CDR3 too. Under the authors' procedure: Amplification of reference gene primers was used by the study to estimate nucleated cell counts. TCRdb keeps only in-frame clones here, not all; method: immunoSEQ multiplex PCR. V and J calls and clone size come straight from that table; D and trimming were deduced from the DNA. The table shows roughly 80,000 clones, with roughly 78% occurring only once. The sample originates from a study of blood T cell repertoires in COVID-19. Germline V gene sequence: CDR1 SGHRS, CDR2 YFSETQ. This CDR3 is built from 14 residues. V shed 2 bases and J 3 bases; nucleotides not matched to a gene: 2.

Sequencing input: peripheral blood. This clonotype originated in a human donor in a cohort sampled during active COVID-19. This sequence joins TRBV5-1 and TRBJ2-7; 10 bases are a match to TRBD1. Here the CDR3 reads CASSFGQGGYEQYF. The CDR3 DNA follows: TGCGCCAGCAGCTTCGGACAGGGGGGCTACGAGCAGTACTTC.